The 23 T cell receptor beta chains presented below share a single source sample, sequenced in a study of CD8 T cells in Susac syndrome. Random hexamers were used to reverse transcribe an amount of roughly 0.45 to 1 ug RNA. MiXCR, run by TCRdb on the immunoSEQ multiplex PCR reads, gives a single entry per CDR3 protein. The data hold around 80,000 distinct CDR3 sequences, with around 94% observed a single time. Sequencing was done on a sample of CD8+ T cells from PBMCs. These receptors all stem from a human donor in good health.

The chain recombines TRBV13 with TRBJ2-5; 9 nucleotides agree with TRBD2. This CDR3 has 14 residues. The trim removed 5 bases at V and 5 bases at J, leaving 6 bases unmatched. Looked up from germline, CDR1 is PRHDT and CDR2 is FYEKMQ (reference sequence). DNA of the CDR3: TGTGCCAGCAGCCTTAGCGGGAGTGAGGAGACCCAGTACTTC. It translates to CASSLSGSEETQYF.

This rearrangement joins TRBV29-1 to TRBJ2-1; D is uncertain. The V gene lost 5 bases and the J gene lost 7 bases, with 9 bases spanning the gap. CDR3 length equals 11 residues. The germline CDR1 and CDR2 sequences are SQVTM and ANQGSEA. As DNA, the CDR3 is TGCAGCGTTCCCATGCCAAATGAGCAGTTCTTC. As protein: CSVPMPNEQFF.

The V gene is TRBV7-9, the J gene TRBJ2-1, with a possible D match to TRBD2 (5 bases). The CDR3 has 15 amino acids. Germline values: CDR1 SEHNR, CDR2 FQNEAQ (reference sequence). V was shortened by 3 bases and J by 10 bases, with 19 bases between the two germline ends. CDR3 DNA sequence: TGTGCCAGCAGCTTGAGGGCGGAGCCGACAAGGGAGCAGTTCTTC. Protein: CASSLRAEPTREQFF.

Turning to this clonotype: One end of the junction is discordant with germline, which a read error may explain. The rearrangement uses TRBV12-3 or TRBV12-4 and TRBJ2-5; 10 nucleotides agree with TRBD2. This CDR3 spans 14 amino acids. CDR3 sequence (DNA): TGTGCCAGCAGTGTAGCGGGAGGTGGAGAGACCCAGTACTTC. Protein sequence: CASSVAGGGETQYF.

This chain links TRBV28 with TRBJ2-7; 8 bases fit TRBD1. This CDR3 region has 15 residues. V lost 6 bases, J lost 3 bases, and 10 bases stayed unmatched. Germline V CDR1 and CDR2: MDHEN, SYDVKM. In DNA form, the CDR3 reads TGTGCCAGCAGACCCGGACAGGGCCGTATCTACGAGCAGTACGTC. Its translation: CASRPGQGRIYEQYV.

The gene calls are TRBV29-1 and TRBJ2-1; TRBD2 matches 13 bases. The CDR3 is made up of 14 amino acids. The germline V gene has CDR1 SQVTM and CDR2 ANQGSEA. The V gene end was trimmed by 5 bases and the J gene end by 5 bases; junction bases not matched to a gene: 3. In nucleotides, the CDR3 is TGCAGCGTTACGGGACTAGCGGGGAACAATGAGCAGTTCTTC. This gives the protein CSVTGLAGNNEQFF.

CDR3 in DNA: TGCGCCAGCAGCCAAGACGGGGGAGAGACCCAGTACTTC. Its protein is CASSQDGGETQYF. The gene calls are TRBV4-1 and TRBJ2-5; the D gene is possibly TRBD2 (6 bases). Germline CDR1 reads MGHRA; CDR2 reads YSYEKL. Between the trimmed V and J ends, which lost 0 bases and 4 bases, there was a span of 6 bases. There are 13 residues in the CDR3.

The chain recombines TRBV19 with TRBJ2-2, with D perhaps TRBD1 (5 bases). The V end was cut by 1 base, the J end by 5 bases, with 11 bases between. Germline values: CDR1 LNHDA, CDR2 SQIVND (reference sequence). This CDR3 spans 15 amino acids. The CDR3 here is CASSIVQGWTGELFF. DNA of the CDR3: TGTGCCAGTAGTATAGTGCAGGGTTGGACCGGGGAGCTGTTTTTT. The full variable domain, with the rest looked up from reference TRBV19 and TRBJ2-2, is DGGITQSPKYLFRKEGQNVTLSCEQNLNHDAMYWYRQDPGQGLRLIYYSQIVNDFQKGDIAEGYSVSREKKESFPLTVTSAQKNPTAFYLCASSIVQGWTGELFFGEGSRLTVL.

The CDR3 is CATKVDRGSGNTIYF. The DNA for the CDR3 is TGTGCCACCAAGGTTGACAGGGGATCTGGAAACACCATATATTTT. The chain combines TRBV15 with TRBJ1-3; 8 nucleotides line up with TRBD1. From germline, CDR1 is LNHNV and CDR2 YYDKDF (reference sequence). This CDR3 is 15 amino acids long. Trimming at V came to 7 bases and at J to 1 base, leaving 6 bases not matched to a gene.

The J gene is TRBJ1-5, the V gene TRBV7-9, with 8 positions matching TRBD1. CDR3 length equals 15 residues. V was pared by 5 bases and J by 2 bases, with 5 bases of the junction left unmatched. Germline V gives CDR1 SEHNR, CDR2 FQNEAQ (reference sequence). The CDR3 DNA is TGTGCCAGCAGCGACGGACAGGGTGGCAATCAGCCCCAGCATTTT. The encoded protein is CASSDGQGGNQPQHF.

The chain combines TRBV27 with TRBJ2-5; 9 bases are a match to TRBD2. This CDR3 region has 14 residues. Germline trimming cut 3 bases from V and 4 bases from J; bases unmatched to any gene: 3. CDR1 and CDR2 (germline): MNHEY, SMNVEV (reference sequence). CDR3 sequence (DNA): TGTGCCAGCAGTTTTGCGGGAGGGGCAGAGACCCAGTACTTC. It specifies CASSFAGGAETQYF.

The gene calls are TRBV4-1 and TRBJ2-1; 8 bases fit TRBD1. The CDR3 covers 17 residues. The germline V gene has CDR1 MGHRA and CDR2 YSYEKL. V lost 4 bases to trimming and J lost 10 bases; unmatched junction nucleotides: 18. Here the CDR3 reads CASSRKGSGQALLEQFF. As DNA, the CDR3 is TGCGCCAGCAGCCGTAAGGGGTCGGGACAGGCTTTACTGGAGCAGTTCTTC.

V and J are TRBV4-1 and TRBJ2-1; D is ambiguous. In germline, CDR1 is MGHRA, CDR2 YSYEKL. This CDR3 comprises 15 residues. Deletions cut 2 bases from V and 13 bases from J, with 21 bases between. The DNA for the CDR3 is TGCGCCAGCAGCCAACAAGGTGTCGTTTCAATAGAACAGTTCTTC. Translated, it gives CASSQQGVVSIEQFF.

This chain connects TRBV9 to TRBJ1-1; a possible D gene is TRBD1 (6 bases). V lost 6 bases and J 6 bases, leaving 15 bases between the germline ends. Looked up from germline, CDR1 is SGDLS and CDR2 is YYNGEE. The length of the CDR3 is 13 residues. The CDR3 loop reads CASTPTGGSEAFF. Written as DNA, the CDR3 is TGTGCCAGCACCCCGACGGGGGGCTCTGAAGCTTTCTTT.

The chain combines TRBV29-1 with TRBJ1-2; D not resolved. Germline lookup yields CDR1 SQVTM and CDR2 ANQGSEA. This CDR3 region has 9 residues. V lost 7 bases, J lost 7 bases, and 7 bases lay in between. This CDR3 reads CSENSGYTF. The DNA for the CDR3 is TGCAGCGAGAATAGTGGCTACACCTTC.

The chain employs TRBV6-5 and TRBJ2-7, with D perhaps matching TRBD1 or TRBD2 (6 bases each). The CDR3 loop spans 13 amino acids. Germline CDR1 reads MNHEY; CDR2 reads SVGAGI. With 2 bases removed from V and 6 bases from J, the gap between germline ends came to 11 bases. The DNA of the CDR3 is TGTGCCAGCAGTTACAAGGGGGAGGTCGAGCAGTACTTC. Translation gives CASSYKGEVEQYF.

This chain uses TRBV24-1 with TRBJ2-5; perhaps TRBD2 as D (7 bases). With 7 bases removed from V and 1 base from J, the gap between germline ends came to 21 bases. The CDR3 is 17 amino acids. Per the germline V gene, CDR1 is KGHDR and CDR2 is SFDVKD. The CDR3 DNA reads TGTGCCACCAGCCCGAGGGAGGGGGTTGTTAGCCAAGAGACCCAGTACTTC. Its protein is CATSPREGVVSQETQYF.

The J gene is TRBJ2-5, the V gene TRBV3-1; no definite D call. This CDR3 has 16 residues. V was shortened by 8 bases and J by 5 bases, with 24 bases between the two germline ends. Germline V gene lookup returns CDR1 LGHDT and CDR2 YNNKEL (reference sequence). CDR3 DNA sequence: TGTGCCAGCCTGGGCGGCCTCGAACGGGTGAGGGAGACCCAGTACTTC. Translation: CASLGGLERVRETQYF.

The rearrangement uses TRBV7-9 and TRBJ2-7; D not resolved. V lost 6 bases, J lost 3 bases, and 6 bases lay in between. Germline lookup yields CDR1 SEHNR and CDR2 FQNEAQ (reference sequence). The CDR3 is made up of 11 amino acids. This CDR3 reads CASRFYYEQYV. DNA for the CDR3: TGTGCCAGCAGATTTTACTACGAGCAGTACGTC.

V gene TRBV20-1 combines with J gene TRBJ2-3; D is unresolved. The CDR3 sequence is 13 residues long. The germline gives CDR1 DFQATT, CDR2 SNEGSKA (reference sequence). Trimming removed 3 bases from V and 6 bases from J, with 13 bases in between. In DNA, the CDR3 is TGCAGTGCTAGCCTGGGAACTGGGGATACGCAGTATTTT. Translation gives CSASLGTGDTQYF.

This rearrangement joins TRBV5-4 to TRBJ2-1; TRBD2 aligns across 8 bases. The germline CDR1 and CDR2 sequences are SGHNT and YYREEE (reference sequence). With V trimmed by 1 base and J by 6 bases, 9 bases remained unmatched. This CDR3 region has 16 residues. CDR3 in DNA: TGTGCCAGCAGCTTGTTTACGGGAGGGCCCGCCAATGAGCAGTTCTTC. This encodes CASSLFTGGPANEQFF.

The V and J genes are TRBV6-1 and TRBJ2-7, with unresolved D. The CDR3 contains 11 residues. In germline, CDR1 is MNHNS, CDR2 SASEGT. The V end lost 2 bases, the J end lost 4 bases, and 3 bases lay between the germline ends. The CDR3 spells CASSELYEQYF. The CDR3 nucleotides are TGTGCCAGCAGTGAACTTTACGAGCAGTACTTC.

The chain recombines TRBV20-1 with TRBJ1-1; the D is unclear. Looked up from germline, CDR1 is DFQATT and CDR2 is SNEGSKA (reference sequence). This CDR3 has 12 amino acids. V lost 2 bases and J 1 base, leaving 5 bases between the germline ends. CDR3 sequence: CSARTRNTEAFF. CDR3 coding DNA: TGCAGTGCTAGAACCAGGAACACTGAAGCTTTCTTT.